This TCR beta chain was identified during a study of T-cell memory formation after mild COVID-19. This clonotype has at least ten counts. The V and J ends lost 4 bases and 6 bases respectively, with 13 bases between them. CDR3 length equals 14 residues. Per the germline V gene, CDR1 is SGHTA and CDR2 is FQGNSA. It was 5'RACE with constant-segment primers that produced the TCR alpha and TCR beta cDNA libraries, which carried sample barcodes and UMIs. TCRdb reanalysed the 5' RACE reads using MiXCR and keeps one entry per CDR3 protein. The table lists under 60,000 distinct CDR3 sequences, approximately 9% of them singletons, with 10% to 15% in the top ten.

Specimen: PBMCs or a T cell subset sorted from them (not recorded which). The rearrangement links TRBV7-2 to TRBJ1-5, with TRBD1 as a possible D gene (5 bases). The TCR comes from an adult woman who had mild COVID-19 (a few samples of this study predate the infection). Cell type and time point are not known. CDR3 protein: CASSSLGVGQPQHF. Here the CDR3 DNA reads TGTGCCAGCAGCTCGCTGGGGGTGGGTCAGCCCCAGCATTTT. Supplemented by reference TRBV7-2 and TRBJ1-5, the full variable domain reads GAGVSQSPSNKVTEKGKDVELRCDPISGHTALYWYRQSLGQGLEFLIYFQGNSAPDKSGLPSDRFSAERTGGSVSTLTIQRTQQEDSAVYLCASSSLGVGQPQHFGDGTRLSIL.